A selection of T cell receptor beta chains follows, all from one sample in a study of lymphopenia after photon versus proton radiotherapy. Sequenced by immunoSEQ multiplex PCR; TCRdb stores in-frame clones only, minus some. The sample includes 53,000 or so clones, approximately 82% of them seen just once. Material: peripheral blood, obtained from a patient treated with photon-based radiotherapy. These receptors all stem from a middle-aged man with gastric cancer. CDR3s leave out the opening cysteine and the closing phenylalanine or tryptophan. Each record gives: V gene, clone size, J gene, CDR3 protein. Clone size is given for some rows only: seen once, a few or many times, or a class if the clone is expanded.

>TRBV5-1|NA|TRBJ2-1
ASSSWRLFNEQF
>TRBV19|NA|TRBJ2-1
ASSTSGRRNEQF
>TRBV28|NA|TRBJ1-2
ASSLTANYGYT
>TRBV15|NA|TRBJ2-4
ATSPEAGGIKNIQY
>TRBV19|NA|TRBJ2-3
ASSIRTSGTDTQY
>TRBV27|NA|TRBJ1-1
ASSQGQGVGTEAF
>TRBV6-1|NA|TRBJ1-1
ASMLGGPNTEAF
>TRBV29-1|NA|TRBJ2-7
SVEGAASYEQY
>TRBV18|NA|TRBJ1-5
ASSPPGTGQGQPQH
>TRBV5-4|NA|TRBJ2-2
ASRSDFNTGELF
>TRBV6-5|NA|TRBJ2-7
ASSQREVSYEQY
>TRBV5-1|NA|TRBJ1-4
ASSPRTATNEKLF
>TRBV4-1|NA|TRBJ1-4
ASSQAWGNGLF
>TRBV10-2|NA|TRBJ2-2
ASRNSGSAGELF
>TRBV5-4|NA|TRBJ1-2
ASSGTGDYGYT
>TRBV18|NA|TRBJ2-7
ASSPGLDYEQY
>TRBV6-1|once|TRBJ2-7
ASSVRDRGSYEQY
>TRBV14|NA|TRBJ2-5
ASSQEVGYQETQY
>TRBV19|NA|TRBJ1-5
ASTLGRFDQPQH
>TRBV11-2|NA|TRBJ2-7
ASSLVAVSSYEQY
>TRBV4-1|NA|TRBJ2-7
ASSQEASETYEQY
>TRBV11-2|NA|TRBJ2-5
ASSLTGTGGQETQY
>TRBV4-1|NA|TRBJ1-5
ASSQGVWNQPQH